The 23 T cell receptor beta chains below all came from one sample that was sequenced in a study of PD-1 blockade in classical Hodgkin lymphoma. In every patient, relapse followed autologous stem cell transplantation, while exposure to brentuximab vedotin differed. Generated by immunoSEQ multiplex PCR, the TCRdb table keeps only in-frame clones and is missing some. Among 98,000 or so clones listed, 80% to 90% were seen once. The source was peripheral blood mononuclear cells (PBMCs), collected before the second cycle of nivolumab. All receptors come from a human donor with classical Hodgkin lymphoma.

The CDR3 DNA reads TGTGCCATCAGTGAGTATCTAGCCTACAATGAGCAGTTCTTC. Translating gives CAISEYLAYNEQFF. The J gene is TRBJ2-1, the V gene TRBV10-3; D not resolved. CDR3 length: 14 amino acids. In germline, CDR1 is ENHRY, CDR2 SYGVKD. The V gene lost 1 base and the J gene lost 2 bases, with 6 bases spanning the gap.

This clone was seen more than once but under ten times. J is TRBJ2-2 and V is TRBV4-1; the match to TRBD1 covers 7 bases. V lost 5 bases, J lost 1 base, and 4 bases stayed unmatched. This CDR3 region has 15 residues. From germline, CDR1 is MGHRA and CDR2 YSYEKL. The CDR3 nucleotides read TGCGCCAGCAGCGCAAGACAGGGGAACACCGGGGAGCTGTTTTTT. Its protein product is CASSARQGNTGELFF.

V and J are TRBV18 and TRBJ1-1; D is ambiguous. V was pared by 2 bases and J by 3 bases, with 10 bases between. In germline, CDR1 is KGHSH, CDR2 LQKENI. The CDR3 is made up of 14 amino acids. The CDR3 sequence: CASSPSGLHTEAFF. The CDR3 nucleotides are TGTGCCAGCTCACCATCCGGGTTACACACTGAAGCTTTCTTT.

CDR3 sequence reads: CASSTQGEAKNIQYF. The CDR3 DNA reads TGTGCCAGTAGTACACAGGGGGAAGCCAAAAACATTCAGTACTTC. V gene TRBV19 combines with J gene TRBJ2-4; 8 bases line up with TRBD1. Trimming took 4 bases from V and 0 from J; bases not matched to a gene: 2. CDR1 and CDR2 (germline): LNHDA, SQIVND (reference sequence). The CDR3 consists of 15 residues. The whole variable domain, filled in from reference TRBV19 and TRBJ2-4, reads DGGITQSPKYLFRKEGQNVTLSCEQNLNHDAMYWYRQDPGQGLRLIYYSQIVNDFQKGDIAEGYSVSREKKESFPLTVTSAQKNPTAFYLCASSTQGEAKNIQYFGAGTRLSVL.

The chain joins TRBV4-3 to TRBJ1-2; no clear D. Trimming cost V 1 base and J 0 bases, with 3 bases left between them. The CDR3 sequence is 13 residues long. Germline V CDR1 and CDR2: LGHNA, YSLEER. CDR3 sequence: CASSQAANYGYTF. The DNA for the CDR3 is TGCGCCAGCAGCCAAGCAGCTAACTATGGCTACACCTTC.

The chain combines TRBV19 with TRBJ1-2; weak D call: TRBD1 (6 bases). The V and J ends lost 8 bases and 7 bases respectively, with 17 bases between them. Germline CDR1 reads LNHDA; CDR2 reads SQIVND (reference sequence). There are 13 residues in the CDR3. This chain's CDR3 is CASSRETGFGYTF. Written as DNA, the CDR3 is TGTGCCAGTTCCCGTGAAACAGGGTTTGGCTACACCTTC.

This sequence joins TRBV6-6 and TRBJ2-3, with D uncertain. The V gene's germline CDR1 is MNHNY and CDR2 SVGAGI (reference sequence). The CDR3 sequence is 13 residues long. V shed 6 bases and J shed 8 bases, with 15 bases lying between them. The CDR3 bases are TGTGCCAGCAGCCCCGGTCCGTGGCGTACGCAGTATTTT. Translation: CASSPGPWRTQYF.

This chain uses TRBV27 with TRBJ1-2; D gene unclear. Looked up from germline, CDR1 is MNHEY and CDR2 is SMNVEV (reference sequence). V was clipped by 3 bases and J by 3 bases, with 17 bases between them. This CDR3 contains 16 residues. The CDR3, as DNA: TGTGCCAGCAGTTTCCATCCGTCACGGACCCACTATGGCTACACCTTC. Protein: CASSFHPSRTHYGYTF.

The chain employs TRBV7-2 and TRBJ2-7; D unclear. The CDR3 has 13 amino acids. Germline V gene sequence: CDR1 SGHTA, CDR2 FQGNSA. Trimming left V 2 bases short and J 4 bases short, with 9 bases between. CDR3: CASSLFPTYEQYF. The CDR3 DNA reads as TGTGCCAGCAGCTTATTCCCTACGTACGAGCAGTACTTC.

This rearrangement joins TRBV4-3 to TRBJ2-4, with 15 positions matching TRBD2. Germline V CDR1 and CDR2: LGHNA, YSLEER. CDR3 length: 21 residues. Trimming cost V 3 bases and J 0 bases; bases outside gene matches: 12. In DNA form, the CDR3 reads TGCGCCAGCAGCCATTACGACAAGGGACTAGCGGGAGGAAGAGCCAAAAACATTCAGTACTTC. Translating it yields CASSHYDKGLAGGRAKNIQYF.

The V call is TRBV5-1, the J call TRBJ1-3, with TRBD1 matching 8 bases. Germline CDR1 SGHRS, CDR2 YFSETQ. The CDR3 covers 14 residues. V was clipped by 5 bases and J by 2 bases; unmatched bases: 3. In nucleotides, the CDR3 is TGCGCCAGCAGACAACAGGGGGCTGGAAACACCATATATTTT. Amino acids: CASRQQGAGNTIYF.

The V gene is TRBV29-1, the J gene TRBJ1-1; maybe TRBD1 (6 bases). The CDR3 has 12 amino acids. The V gene lost 1 base and the J gene lost 10 bases, with 13 bases spanning the gap. The germline CDR1 and CDR2 sequences are SQVTM and ANQGSEA. The CDR3 DNA follows: TGCAGCGTTGAAGGGACAGTCAAGAGAGCTTTCTTT. This sequence encodes CSVEGTVKRAFF. The full variable domain, its missing parts supplied by reference TRBV29-1 and TRBJ1-1, is SAVISQKPSRDICQRGTSLTIQCQVDSQVTMMFWYRQQPGQSLTLIATANQGSEATYESGFVIDKFPISRPNLTFSTLTVSNMSPEDSSIYLCSVEGTVKRAFFGQGTRLTVV.

This clone was counted a few times. Written as DNA, the CDR3 is TGCGCCAGCAGCTCGGGACAGACTTACGAGCAGTACTTC. It codes for CASSSGQTYEQYF. The genes are TRBV5-1 and TRBJ2-7, with 7 bases lining up with TRBD1. Trimming took 3 bases from V and 4 from J; bases not matched to a gene: 4. CDR1 is SGHRS, CDR2 YFSETQ, per germline. The CDR3 sequence is 13 residues long. Using reference TRBV5-1 and TRBJ2-7 for the parts outside the CDR3, the full variable domain is KAGVTQTPRYLIKTRGQQVTLSCSPISGHRSVSWYQQTPGQGLQFLFEYFSETQRNKGNFPGRFSGRQFSNSRSEMNVSTLELGDSALYLCASSSGQTYEQYFGPGTRLTVT.

Comment on this clone: One junction end does not reproduce the germline sequence, and a read error may be involved. The V call is TRBV5-1, the J call TRBJ1-1; D unclear. This CDR3 has 13 amino acids. From germline, CDR1 is SGHRS and CDR2 YFSETQ. CDR3 sequence: CASSLGVNTEASF. In DNA form, the CDR3 reads TGCGCCAGCAGCTTGGGGGTAAACACTGAAGCTTCCTTT.

This clone has only one observation. J is TRBJ2-7 and V is TRBV27; a weak D match, TRBD1 (6 bases). CDR1 MNHEY and CDR2 SMNVEV come from the germline V gene (reference sequence). Trimming shortened V by 7 bases and J by 2 bases, and 21 bases separated the two germline ends. The CDR3 runs 16 residues. The DNA of the CDR3 is TGTGCCAGCAATGTGATCGGGACAATCGCCACCTACGAGCAGTACTTC. Protein sequence: CASNVIGTIATYEQYF.

This rearrangement joins TRBV5-6 to TRBJ1-2; TRBD1 agrees at 8 bases. CDR1 and CDR2 from the germline V gene are SGHDT and YYEEEE. The CDR3 contains 15 residues. With 0 bases clipped from V and 5 bases from J, the junction kept 6 bases outside the gene matches. CDR3 sequence (DNA): TGTGCCAGCAGCTTGGCCCTCAGGGGGCAATATGGCTACACCTTC. It encodes CASSLALRGQYGYTF.

The V gene is TRBV4-3, the J gene TRBJ1-2, with 7 nucleotides matching TRBD1. Trimming at V came to 4 bases and at J to 4 bases, leaving 9 bases not matched to a gene. CDR3 length: 15 amino acids. In germline, CDR1 is LGHNA, CDR2 YSLEER. For the CDR3, the DNA is TGCGCCAGCAGCCCAGCAGGAGGGGGCGGCTATGGCTACACCTTC. Translation: CASSPAGGGGYGYTF.

A remark on this clone: The DNA is left out, because the CDR3 cannot be placed on it with certainty; the CDR3 is given as TCRdb lists it. This chain joins TRBV6-6 and TRBJ2-7; TRBD2, as called in the table, went unchecked against the DNA. Inclusive of both ends, the CDR3 amounts to 14 amino acids. Germline values: CDR1 MNHNY, CDR2 SVGAGI (reference sequence). The CDR3 sequence: CASSPLLGTGEQYF.

This clone was seen more than once but under ten times. This chain connects TRBV13 to TRBJ2-7; tentative D call: TRBD1 (5 bases). The CDR3 contains 14 residues. CDR1 is PRHDT and CDR2 is FYEKMQ in the germline V gene (reference sequence). Trimming stripped 4 bases from V and 0 bases from J, with 10 bases between. The CDR3 coding sequence is TGTGCCAGCAGCTCGACAGCTAGCTCCTACGAGCAGTACTTC. Amino acid sequence: CASSSTASSYEQYF.

A single count supports this clone. The rearrangement joins TRBV6-5 to TRBJ1-6; TRBD1 might be the D (6 bases). There are 15 residues in the CDR3. V lost 6 bases to trimming and J lost 4 bases, with 13 bases between them. Germline V gene lookup returns CDR1 MNHEY and CDR2 SVGAGI. The CDR3 DNA reads as TGTGCCAGCAGACCTCAGACAGGTTATAATTCACCCCTCCACTTT. Amino acids: CASRPQTGYNSPLHF.

V and J are TRBV7-2 and TRBJ2-7; 9 bases agree with TRBD1. The CDR3 consists of 15 residues. Per germline, CDR1 SGHTA and CDR2 FQGNSA. V gave up 5 bases and J gave up 0 bases; unmatched junction bases: 5. The CDR3 sequence is CASSPGQGYSYEQYF. DNA of the CDR3: TGTGCCAGCAGCCCGGGACAGGGTTACTCCTACGAGCAGTACTTC.

This chain links TRBV5-1 with TRBJ1-2, with 9 nucleotides matching TRBD1. The trim removed 0 bases at V and 4 bases at J, leaving 4 bases unmatched. Germline CDR1 is SGHRS and CDR2 is YFSETQ. The CDR3 covers 15 residues. This CDR3 is CASSLAQGAPYGYTF. CDR3 coding DNA: TGCGCCAGCAGCTTGGCACAGGGGGCCCCCTATGGCTACACCTTC.

This chain uses TRBV6-1 with TRBJ1-5, with D unclear. The CDR3 has 11 residues. Germline V gives CDR1 MNHNS, CDR2 SASEGT. V gave up 3 bases and J gave up 5 bases, with 2 bases separating them. CDR3 nucleotide sequence: TGTGCCAGCAGTGATGATCAGCCCCAGCATTTT. Amino acid sequence: CASSDDQPQHF.